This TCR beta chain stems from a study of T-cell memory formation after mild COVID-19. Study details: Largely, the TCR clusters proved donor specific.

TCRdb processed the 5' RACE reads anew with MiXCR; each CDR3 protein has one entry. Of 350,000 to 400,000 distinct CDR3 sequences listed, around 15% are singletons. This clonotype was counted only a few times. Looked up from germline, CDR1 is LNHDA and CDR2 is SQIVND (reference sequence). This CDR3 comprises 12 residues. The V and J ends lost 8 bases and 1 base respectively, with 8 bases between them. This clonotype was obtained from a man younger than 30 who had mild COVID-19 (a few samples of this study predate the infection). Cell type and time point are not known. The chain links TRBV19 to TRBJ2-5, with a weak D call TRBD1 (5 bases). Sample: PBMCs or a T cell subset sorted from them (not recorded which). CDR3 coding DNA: TGTGCCAGTGGACACCTCCAAGAGACCCAGTACTTC. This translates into CASGHLQETQYF. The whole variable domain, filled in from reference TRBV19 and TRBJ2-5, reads DGGITQSPKYLFRKEGQNVTLSCEQNLNHDAMYWYRQDPGQGLRLIYYSQIVNDFQKGDIAEGYSVSREKKESFPLTVTSAQKNPTAFYLCASGHLQETQYFGPGTRLLVL.